The present T cell receptor beta chain was sequenced within a study of blood T cell repertoires in COVID-19. TCRdb's table, derived via immunoSEQ multiplex PCR, lists solely in-frame clones and lacks some. The table has tens of thousands of clones, over 75% seen once. The CDR3 length is 13 residues. In germline, CDR1 is SGHAT, CDR2 FQNNGV. Trimming left V 3 bases short and J 5 bases short, with 8 bases between. The sequencing input was peripheral blood. This clonotype was sampled from a human donor in a cohort sampled during active COVID-19. This chain connects TRBV11-2 to TRBJ2-1; D remains unclear. CDR3 sequence reads: CASSFGRDNEQFF. DNA of the CDR3: TGTGCCAGCAGCTTTGGCCGGGACAATGAGCAGTTCTTC.